The clone carrying this TCR beta chain was seen repeatedly, ten times or more. The antigen is not known. These data originate in a study of CD8 T cells in ankylosing spondylitis. Quantitative barcoded 5'-RACE was used to prepare TCR beta libraries. TCRdb used MiXCR to reprocess the 5' RACE reads, holding one entry per CDR3 protein. The table records around 490,000 distinct CDR3 sequences, roughly 5% of them present only once. Overall study findings and caveats: Researchers reportedly found disease-linked clones significantly enriched in matched ankylosing spondylitis synovial fluid. Among TCR beta sequences, a motif of eight or nine highly homologous variants appeared characteristic of ankylosing spondylitis blood.

The V gene's germline CDR1 is SGHAT and CDR2 FQNNGV. V was cut by 7 bases and J by 10 bases, with 17 bases left in between. The CDR3 loop spans 14 amino acids. The specimen sequenced was blood, either unsorted or a sorted T cell fraction (not recorded which). The TCR sequence derives from a male donor with ankylosing spondylitis. The chain links TRBV11-2 to TRBJ1-6; no clear D gene. The CDR3 DNA reads TGTGCCAGCAACCCCCTCGGACCGGGGTCACCCCTCCACTTT. Translating it yields CASNPLGPGSPLHF.